The sequence of this T cell receptor beta chain was determined in a study of CD8 T cells in seronegative destructive rheumatoid arthritis (dated by TCRdb to about 2020). Notes on the research overall: Biological drugs were being received by seven of the eight CND-RA patients at the time of sampling. Researchers compared peripheral CD8+ TCRbeta repertoires from patients with CCP-negative destructive rheumatoid arthritis (CND-RA) against repertoires from newly diagnosed seropositive RA, seronegative RA and healthy controls. The seropositive RA, seronegative RA and healthy control comparison cohorts were taken from a previously published TCRbeta dataset and were not newly sequenced. General conclusions and limits of the study: A distinct set of enriched public clonotypes appeared to be present in CND-RA patients, and the authors interpreted this finding as support for a separate disease subset. Across the 100,000 to 150,000 clonotypes tested, no public clonotype enrichment was retained after Benjamini-Hochberg correction. The small size of the CND-RA cohort was acknowledged as a limitation of the study. With age adjusted for, CD8+ TCRbeta repertoires in CND-RA patients appeared less diverse and more clonal than repertoires in other RA subtypes. Because diagnostic samples were lacking, the TCR repertoire differences may partly reflect years of poor disease control rather than having been present at onset. More CMV-reactive and fewer influenza A-reactive CD8+ TCRbeta sequences were observed in CND-RA repertoires than in controls and other RA subtypes.

Reading from cysteine to phenylalanine, the CDR3 counts 14 amino acids. Only the CDR3 region is kept as DNA, spanning 42 bases read in frame from base 1. According to the germline V gene, CDR1 reads MNHEY and CDR2 reads SVGAGI. V is reduced by 7 bases and J by 1 base, leaving a spacing of 13 bases between them. CND-RA patients were negative for the clinical CCP2 antibody test, and joint destruction progressed despite active therapy. Every CND-RA patient showed typical joint destruction in the wrists and ankles and had failed conventional anti-rheumatic therapy. Instead of being sampled at diagnosis, CND-RA patients were sampled after long disease histories, which in several cases spanned decades. Roughly 48 millilitres of EDTA-anticoagulated peripheral blood were collected from each patient. Peripheral blood mononuclear cells were isolated by Ficoll-Paque PLUS density gradient separation. AutoMACS magnetic bead positive selection was used to isolate CD8+ cells from fresh or cryopreserved PBMCs, and purity was verified by flow cytometry. Genomic DNA was extracted using Nucleospin Tissue or Tissue XS kits and then quantified on a Qubit 2.0 fluorometer.

TCRbeta sequencing used genomic DNA from CD8+ cells, following the manufacturer's instructions. TCRbeta sequencing used the immunoSEQ assay and was run at a genomics technology centre in Finland. From the authors' description of their analysis: Clonotype tables produced by the immunoSEQ preprocessing pipeline were converted into VDJtools format, and non-productive clonotypes were filtered out. Samples below 10,000 reads were excluded and the rest subsampled to 10,000 reads; most of the eight CND-RA samples passed. The VDJtools CalcDiversityStats function was applied to data subsampled to 10,000 reads to calculate Shannon-Wiener, Simpson and clonality indices. To infer antigen specificity, non-singleton TCRbeta clonotypes were hard-matched against VDJdb, with no mismatches permitted. CDR3 sequences that differed by one amino acid (Hamming distance 1) were grouped together into clusters with potentially shared antigen targets. After each group was resampled to six samples, one-sided Fisher's exact tests checked public clonotypes for group enrichment, with the whole procedure repeated ten times. Sourced from immuneACCESS, this table was stored by TCRdb with only in-frame sequences that have V and J called. A share of the clones is absent; for the studies checked, an unresolved V gene accounts for under half, and the remainder has no known explanation. Clone size and the V and J calls come from that table; the DNA yielded D and trimming. Recorded for this sample are about 4,100 clones; about 69% of them occurred a single time. 36% of the sample lies in the top ten.

With regard to this clone: Its antigen is still unknown. One base away there is no much larger clone; base qualities are not given.

The receptor's source is a woman aged 45 to 70 with seronegative destructive rheumatoid arthritis. The sequenced sample was CD8+ T cells from blood. Recombination connected TRBV6-5 to TRBJ1-1; the D gene lacks a confident call. The encoded CDR3 is CASKLGLQNTEAFF. The DNA sequence reads TGTGCCAGCAAGCTAGGACTCCAGAACACTGAAGCTTTCTTT.